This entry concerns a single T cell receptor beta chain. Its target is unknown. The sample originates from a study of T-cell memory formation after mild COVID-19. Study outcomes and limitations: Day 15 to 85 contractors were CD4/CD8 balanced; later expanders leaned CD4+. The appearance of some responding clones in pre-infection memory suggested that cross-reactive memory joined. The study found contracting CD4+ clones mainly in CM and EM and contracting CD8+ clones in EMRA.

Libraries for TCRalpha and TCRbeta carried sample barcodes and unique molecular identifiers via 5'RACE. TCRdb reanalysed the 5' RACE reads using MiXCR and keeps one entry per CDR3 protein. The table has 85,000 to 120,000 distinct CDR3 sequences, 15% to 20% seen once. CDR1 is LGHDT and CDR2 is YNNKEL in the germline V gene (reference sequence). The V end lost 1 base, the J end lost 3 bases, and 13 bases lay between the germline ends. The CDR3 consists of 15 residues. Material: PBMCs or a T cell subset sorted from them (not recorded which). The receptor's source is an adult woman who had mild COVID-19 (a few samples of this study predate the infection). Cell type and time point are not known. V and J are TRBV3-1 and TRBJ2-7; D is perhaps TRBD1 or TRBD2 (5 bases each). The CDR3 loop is CASSQVGAFRYEQYF. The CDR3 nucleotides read TGTGCCAGCAGCCAAGTCGGGGCGTTCCGCTACGAGCAGTACTTC.